This TCR beta chain is from a study of blood T cell repertoires in COVID-19. For the study at large: The United States, Italy and Spain were the sources of the acute and convalescent COVID-19 samples. PBMCs, B-cell-depleted T cells, or T cells provided the cDNA or gDNA that made up the material.

Original processing methods: The authors estimated nucleated cell counts from reference gene primer amplification. The data were produced by immunoSEQ multiplex PCR, yet TCRdb's version contains in-frame clones alone and is incomplete. Clone size and the V and J calls come from that table; the DNA yielded D and trimming. This repertoire shows approximately 180,000 clones, 80% to 90% found once; its top ten account for approximately 11%. Per the germline V gene, CDR1 is SNHLY and CDR2 is FYNNEI. The V gene lost 3 bases and the J gene lost 4 bases, with 12 bases spanning the gap. This CDR3 is 14 amino acids long.

Material for sequencing was peripheral blood. The receptor was isolated from a human donor with active or convalescent COVID-19. The donor label of this sample is uncertain. The gene calls are TRBV2 and TRBJ1-2; D is perhaps TRBD1 (5 bases). CDR3 bases: TGTGCCAGCAGTGATCGGGGGATAAGCTATGGCTACACCTTC. Protein: CASSDRGISYGYTF.